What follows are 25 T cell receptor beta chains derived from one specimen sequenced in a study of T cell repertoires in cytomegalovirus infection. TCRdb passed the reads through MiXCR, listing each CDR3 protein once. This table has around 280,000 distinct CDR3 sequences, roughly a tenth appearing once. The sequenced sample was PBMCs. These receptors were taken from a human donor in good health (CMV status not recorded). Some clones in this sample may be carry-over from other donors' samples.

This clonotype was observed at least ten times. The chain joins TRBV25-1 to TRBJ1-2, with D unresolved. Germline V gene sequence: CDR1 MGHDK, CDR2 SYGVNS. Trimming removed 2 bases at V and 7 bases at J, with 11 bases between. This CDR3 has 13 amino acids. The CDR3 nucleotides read TGTGCCAGCAGTGAAGTCCTGGGTGTTGGCTACACCTTC. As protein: CASSEVLGVGYTF.

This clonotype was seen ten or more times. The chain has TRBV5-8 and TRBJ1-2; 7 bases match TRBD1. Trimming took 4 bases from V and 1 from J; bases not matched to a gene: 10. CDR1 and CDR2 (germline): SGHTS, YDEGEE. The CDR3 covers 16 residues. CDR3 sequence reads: CASSLTGETRNYGYTF. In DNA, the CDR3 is TGTGCCAGCAGCCTAACAGGGGAGACTCGTAACTATGGCTACACCTTC.

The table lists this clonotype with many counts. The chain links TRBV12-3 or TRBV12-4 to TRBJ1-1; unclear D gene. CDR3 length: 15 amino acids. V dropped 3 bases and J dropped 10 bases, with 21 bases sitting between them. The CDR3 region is CASSFVPYSPRGAFF. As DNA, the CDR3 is TGTGCCAGCAGTTTTGTCCCCTACAGTCCCCGGGGAGCTTTCTTT.

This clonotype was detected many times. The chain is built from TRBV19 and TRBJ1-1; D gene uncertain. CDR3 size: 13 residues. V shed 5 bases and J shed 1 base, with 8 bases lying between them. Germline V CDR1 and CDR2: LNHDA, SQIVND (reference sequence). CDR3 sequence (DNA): TGTGCCAGTAGTCCTGAAACGAACACTGAAGCTTTCTTT. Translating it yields CASSPETNTEAFF. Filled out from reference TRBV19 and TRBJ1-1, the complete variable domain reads DGGITQSPKYLFRKEGQNVTLSCEQNLNHDAMYWYRQDPGQGLRLIYYSQIVNDFQKGDIAEGYSVSREKKESFPLTVTSAQKNPTAFYLCASSPETNTEAFFGQGTRLTVV.

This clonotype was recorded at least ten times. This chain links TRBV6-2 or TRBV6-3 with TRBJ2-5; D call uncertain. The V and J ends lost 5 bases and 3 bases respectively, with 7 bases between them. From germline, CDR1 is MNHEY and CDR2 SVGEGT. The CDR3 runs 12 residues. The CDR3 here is CASSDMKETQYF. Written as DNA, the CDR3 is TGTGCCAGCAGTGACATGAAAGAGACCCAGTACTTC.

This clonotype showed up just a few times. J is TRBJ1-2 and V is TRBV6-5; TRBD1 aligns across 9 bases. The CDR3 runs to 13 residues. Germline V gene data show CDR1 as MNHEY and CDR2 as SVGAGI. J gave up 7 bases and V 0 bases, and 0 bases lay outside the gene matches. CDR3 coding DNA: TGTGCCAGCAGTTACTCGGGACAGGGTGGCTACACCTTC. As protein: CASSYSGQGGYTF.

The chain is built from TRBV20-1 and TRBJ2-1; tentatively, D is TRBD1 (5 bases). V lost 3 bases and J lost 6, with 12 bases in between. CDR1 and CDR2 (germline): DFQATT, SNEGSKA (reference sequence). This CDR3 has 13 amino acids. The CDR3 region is CSASRRVGNEQFF. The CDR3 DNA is TGCAGTGCTAGCCGCAGGGTGGGCAATGAGCAGTTCTTC.

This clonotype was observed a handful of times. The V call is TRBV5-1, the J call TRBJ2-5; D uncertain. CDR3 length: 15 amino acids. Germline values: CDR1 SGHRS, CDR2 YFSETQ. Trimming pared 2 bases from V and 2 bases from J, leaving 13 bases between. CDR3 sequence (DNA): TGCGCCAGCAGCTTAAGCAGGCAGACACAAGAGACCCAGTACTTC. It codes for CASSLSRQTQETQYF.

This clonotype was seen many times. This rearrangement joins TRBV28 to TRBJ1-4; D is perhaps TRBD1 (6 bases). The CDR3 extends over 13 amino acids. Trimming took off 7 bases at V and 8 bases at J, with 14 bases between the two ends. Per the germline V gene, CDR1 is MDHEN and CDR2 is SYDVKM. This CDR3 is CASTRGGSEKLFF. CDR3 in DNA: TGTGCCAGCACTCGAGGGGGGTCCGAAAAACTGTTTTTT.

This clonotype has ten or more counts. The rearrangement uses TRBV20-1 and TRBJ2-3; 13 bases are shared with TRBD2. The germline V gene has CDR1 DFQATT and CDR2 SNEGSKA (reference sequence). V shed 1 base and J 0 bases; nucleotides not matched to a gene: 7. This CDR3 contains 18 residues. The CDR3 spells CSARVMTSGGTSTDTQYF. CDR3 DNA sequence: TGCAGTGCTAGAGTTATGACTAGCGGGGGGACCAGCACAGATACGCAGTATTTT.

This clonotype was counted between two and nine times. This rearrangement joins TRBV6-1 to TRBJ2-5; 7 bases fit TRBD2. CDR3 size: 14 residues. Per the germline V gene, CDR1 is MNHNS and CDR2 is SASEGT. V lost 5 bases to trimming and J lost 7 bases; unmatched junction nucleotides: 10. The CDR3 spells CASSFNRGEGTQYF. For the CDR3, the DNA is TGTGCCAGCAGTTTCAACCGGGGGGAAGGGACCCAGTACTTC.

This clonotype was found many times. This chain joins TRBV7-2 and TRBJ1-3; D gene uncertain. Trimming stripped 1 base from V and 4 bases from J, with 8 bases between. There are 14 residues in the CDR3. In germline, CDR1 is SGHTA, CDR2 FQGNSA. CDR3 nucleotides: TGTGCCAGCAGCTTAGACAGACTAGGAAACACCATATATTTT. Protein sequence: CASSLDRLGNTIYF.

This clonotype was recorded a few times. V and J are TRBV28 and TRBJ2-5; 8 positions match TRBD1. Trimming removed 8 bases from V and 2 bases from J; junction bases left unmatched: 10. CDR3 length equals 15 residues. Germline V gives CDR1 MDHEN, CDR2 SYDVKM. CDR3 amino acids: CASAFLRDRQETQYF. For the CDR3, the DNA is TGTGCCAGCGCCTTTCTCCGGGACAGGCAAGAGACCCAGTACTTC.

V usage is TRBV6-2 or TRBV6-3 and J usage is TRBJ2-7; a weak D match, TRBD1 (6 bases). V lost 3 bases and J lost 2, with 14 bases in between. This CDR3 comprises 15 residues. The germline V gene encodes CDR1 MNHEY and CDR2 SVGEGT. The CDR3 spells CASSYGRDKAYEQYF. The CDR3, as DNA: TGTGCCAGCAGTTATGGCCGGGACAAAGCCTACGAGCAGTACTTC.

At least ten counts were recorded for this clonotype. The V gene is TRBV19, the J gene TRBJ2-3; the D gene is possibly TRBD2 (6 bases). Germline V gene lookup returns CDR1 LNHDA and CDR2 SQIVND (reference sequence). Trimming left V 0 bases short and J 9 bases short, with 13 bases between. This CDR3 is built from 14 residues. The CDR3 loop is CASSIDPGGGTQYF. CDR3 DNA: TGTGCCAGTAGTATAGATCCGGGCGGAGGGACGCAGTATTTT. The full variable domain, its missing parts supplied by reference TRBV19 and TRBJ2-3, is DGGITQSPKYLFRKEGQNVTLSCEQNLNHDAMYWYRQDPGQGLRLIYYSQIVNDFQKGDIAEGYSVSREKKESFPLTVTSAQKNPTAFYLCASSIDPGGGTQYFGPGTRLTVL.

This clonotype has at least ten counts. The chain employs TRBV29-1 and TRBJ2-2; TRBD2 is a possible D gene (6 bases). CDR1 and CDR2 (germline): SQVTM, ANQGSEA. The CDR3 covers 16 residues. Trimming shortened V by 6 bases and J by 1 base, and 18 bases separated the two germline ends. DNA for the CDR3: TGCAGCGTCACCCGACCGGGACTTCAGAACACCGGGGAGCTGTTTTTT. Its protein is CSVTRPGLQNTGELFF.

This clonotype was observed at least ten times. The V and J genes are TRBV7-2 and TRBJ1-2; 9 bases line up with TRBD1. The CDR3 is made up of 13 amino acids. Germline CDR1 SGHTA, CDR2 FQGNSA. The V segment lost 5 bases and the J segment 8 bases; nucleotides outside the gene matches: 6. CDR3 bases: TGTGCCAGCAGCCGGGACAGGGTAGCCGGCTACACCTTC. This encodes CASSRDRVAGYTF. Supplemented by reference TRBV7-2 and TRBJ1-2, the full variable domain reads GAGVSQSPSNKVTEKGKDVELRCDPISGHTALYWYRQSLGQGLEFLIYFQGNSAPDKSGLPSDRFSAERTGGSVSTLTIQRTQQEDSAVYLCASSRDRVAGYTFGSGTRLTVV.

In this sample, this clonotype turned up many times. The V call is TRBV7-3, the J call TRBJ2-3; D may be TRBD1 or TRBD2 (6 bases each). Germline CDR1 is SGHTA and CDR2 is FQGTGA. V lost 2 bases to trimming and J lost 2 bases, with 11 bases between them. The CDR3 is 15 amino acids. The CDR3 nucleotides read TGTGCCAGCAGCTTAGGAGGGGGTCACACAGATACGCAGTATTTT. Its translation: CASSLGGGHTDTQYF.

CDR3 residues: CASSETGGVDYGYTF. CDR3 nucleotides: TGTGCCAGCAGCGAGACCGGAGGGGTTGACTATGGCTACACCTTC. V gene TRBV9 combines with J gene TRBJ1-2; D possibly corresponds to TRBD1 (5 bases). Germline-derived CDR1 and CDR2 are SGDLS and YYNGEE. CDR3 size: 15 residues. V dropped 3 bases and J dropped 3 bases, with 15 bases sitting between them.

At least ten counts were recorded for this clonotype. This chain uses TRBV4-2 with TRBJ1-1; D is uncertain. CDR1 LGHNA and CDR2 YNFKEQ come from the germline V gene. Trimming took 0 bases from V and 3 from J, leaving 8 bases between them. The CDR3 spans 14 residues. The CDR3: CASSQDSMDTEAFF. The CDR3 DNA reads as TGTGCCAGCAGCCAAGATAGCATGGACACTGAAGCTTTCTTT.

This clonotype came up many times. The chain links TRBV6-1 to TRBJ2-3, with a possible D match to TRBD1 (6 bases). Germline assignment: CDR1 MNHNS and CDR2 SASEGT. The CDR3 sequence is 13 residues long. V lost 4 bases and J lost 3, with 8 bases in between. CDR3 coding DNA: TGTGCCAGCAGTGCTACAGGGACAGATACGCAGTATTTT. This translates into CASSATGTDTQYF.

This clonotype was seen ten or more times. CDR3 residues: CSKGPVDTQYF. The CDR3 DNA reads TGCAGTAAGGGGCCCGTGGATACGCAGTATTTT. The chain combines TRBV20-1 with TRBJ2-3; perhaps TRBD1 as D (5 bases). V lost 8 bases and J lost 6, with 12 bases in between. Germline CDR1 reads DFQATT; CDR2 reads SNEGSKA (reference sequence). The CDR3 runs 11 residues.

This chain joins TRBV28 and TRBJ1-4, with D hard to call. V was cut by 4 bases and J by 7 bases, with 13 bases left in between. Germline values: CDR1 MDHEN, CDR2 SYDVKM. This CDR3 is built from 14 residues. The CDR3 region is CASSSGIFFEKLFF. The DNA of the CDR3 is TGTGCCAGCAGTTCCGGGATCTTTTTTGAAAAACTGTTTTTT.

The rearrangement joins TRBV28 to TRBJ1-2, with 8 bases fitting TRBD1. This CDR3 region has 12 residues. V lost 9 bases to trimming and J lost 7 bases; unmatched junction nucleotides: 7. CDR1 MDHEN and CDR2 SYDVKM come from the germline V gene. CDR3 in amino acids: CARDRVLGGYTF. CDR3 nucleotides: TGTGCCAGGGACAGGGTGCTGGGTGGCTACACCTTC.

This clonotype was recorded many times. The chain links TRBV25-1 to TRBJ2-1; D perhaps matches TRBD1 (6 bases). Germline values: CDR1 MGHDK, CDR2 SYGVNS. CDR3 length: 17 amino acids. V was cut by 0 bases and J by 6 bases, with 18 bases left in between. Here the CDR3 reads CASSEYLGARGGNEQFF. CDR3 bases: TGTGCCAGCAGTGAATATTTGGGGGCCAGGGGTGGCAATGAGCAGTTCTTC.